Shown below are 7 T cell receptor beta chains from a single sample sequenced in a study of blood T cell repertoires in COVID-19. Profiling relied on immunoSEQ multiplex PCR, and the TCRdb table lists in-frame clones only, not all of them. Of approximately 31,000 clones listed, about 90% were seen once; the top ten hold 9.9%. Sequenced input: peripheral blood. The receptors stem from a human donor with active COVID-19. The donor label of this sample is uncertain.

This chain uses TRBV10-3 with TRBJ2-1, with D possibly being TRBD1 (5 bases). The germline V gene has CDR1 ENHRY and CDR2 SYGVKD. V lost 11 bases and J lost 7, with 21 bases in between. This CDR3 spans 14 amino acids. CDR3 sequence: CASLEPGSENEQFF. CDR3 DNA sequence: TGTGCCTCACTGGAGCCAGGGTCCGAGAATGAGCAGTTCTTC.

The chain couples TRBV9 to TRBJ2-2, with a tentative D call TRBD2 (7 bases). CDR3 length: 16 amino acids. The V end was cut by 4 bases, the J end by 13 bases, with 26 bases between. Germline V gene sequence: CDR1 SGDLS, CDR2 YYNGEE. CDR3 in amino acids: CASSPAGPHSGGGLFF. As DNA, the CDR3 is TGTGCCAGCAGCCCTGCCGGGCCTCATTCGGGGGGCGGGCTGTTTTTT.

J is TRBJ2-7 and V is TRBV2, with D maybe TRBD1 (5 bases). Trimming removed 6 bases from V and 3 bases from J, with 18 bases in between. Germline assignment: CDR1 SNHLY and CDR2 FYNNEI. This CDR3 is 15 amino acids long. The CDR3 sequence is CASSKPDRNLYEQYF. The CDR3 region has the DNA TGTGCCAGCAGCAAACCCGACAGAAACCTCTACGAGCAGTACTTC.

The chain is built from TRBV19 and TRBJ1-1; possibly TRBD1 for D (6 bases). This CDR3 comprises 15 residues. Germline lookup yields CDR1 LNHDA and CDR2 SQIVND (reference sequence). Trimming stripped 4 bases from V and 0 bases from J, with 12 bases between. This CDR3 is CASSTGTRMNTEAFF. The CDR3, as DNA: TGTGCCAGTAGTACCGGGACACGAATGAACACTGAAGCTTTCTTT.

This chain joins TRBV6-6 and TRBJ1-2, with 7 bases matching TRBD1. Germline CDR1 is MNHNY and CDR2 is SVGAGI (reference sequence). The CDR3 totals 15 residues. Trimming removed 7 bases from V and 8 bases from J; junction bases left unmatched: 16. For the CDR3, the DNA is TGTGCCAGCATCCTGGGACAGTCCTTTCCAAGGGGCTACACCTTC. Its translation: CASILGQSFPRGYTF.

The CDR3 DNA sequence: TGTGCCAGCAGCCAAGCAACCTCAGGGATGGGGAACACTGAAGCTTTCTTT. Translation gives CASSQATSGMGNTEAFF. The chain is built from TRBV3-1 (or the pseudogene TRBV3-2) and TRBJ1-1; a possible D gene is TRBD1 (5 bases). The ends were cut back, 1 base at V and 1 base at J, with 16 bases in the middle. This CDR3 contains 17 residues. Germline CDR1 and CDR2: LGHDT and YNNKEL (reference sequence).

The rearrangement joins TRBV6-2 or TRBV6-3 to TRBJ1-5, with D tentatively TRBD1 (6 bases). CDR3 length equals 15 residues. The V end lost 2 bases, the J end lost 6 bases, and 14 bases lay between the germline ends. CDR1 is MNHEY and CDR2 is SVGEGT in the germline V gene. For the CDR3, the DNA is TGTGCCAGCAGTTACCCCCAAGCAGGGGCTCAGCCCCAGCATTTT. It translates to CASSYPQAGAQPQHF.